The 10 T cell receptor beta chains presented below share a single source sample, sequenced in a study of blood T cells in healthy people across ages. Primed by a sample-barcoded 5' primer and a J-beta primer mix, a second PCR proceeded for about 6 to 12 cycles. Each CDR3 protein gets one entry after TCRdb re-called the 5' RACE reads with MiXCR. The sample has 600,000 to 900,000 distinct CDR3 sequences, roughly 24% seen once; the top ten hold 2.5% to 3.5%. These data were also reused for a study on T cells of mothers and their children.

Material: blood. The receptors stem from a boy between 10 and 17 years old in good health.

The chain joins TRBV7-2 to TRBJ1-4; D may be TRBD1 (6 bases). The length of the CDR3 is 16 residues. Germline V lookup: CDR1 SGHTA, CDR2 FQGNSA. Trimming took off 1 base at V and 5 bases at J, with 14 bases between the two ends. The CDR3 DNA reads TGTGCCAGCAGCTTAGTGTGGGCAGGGGCGAATGAAAAACTGTTTTTT. This codes for CASSLVWAGANEKLFF.

This clonotype has just a few counts. The chain recombines TRBV3-1 with TRBJ2-5; D remains ambiguous. Germline CDR1 is LGHDT and CDR2 is YNNKEL (reference sequence). V was cut by 0 bases and J by 4 bases, with 9 bases left in between. The length of the CDR3 is 14 residues. In nucleotides, the CDR3 is TGTGCCAGCAGCCAAGACCTGGTGGGAGAGACCCAGTACTTC. Translating gives CASSQDLVGETQYF.

V and J are TRBV6-5 and TRBJ1-1; no clear D gene. Looked up from germline, CDR1 is MNHEY and CDR2 is SVGAGI. The CDR3 is 15 residues long. The CDR3 loop reads CVRPGDPPFPTEAFF. In DNA form, the CDR3 reads TGTGTCAGGCCTGGAGACCCGCCCTTTCCCACTGAAGCTTTCTTT.

Only a few counts were recorded for this clonotype. V and J are TRBV9 and TRBJ2-2; TRBD1 matches 8 bases. The CDR3 extends over 17 amino acids. Trimming at V came to 4 bases and at J to 1 base, leaving 9 bases not matched to a gene. Per germline, CDR1 SGDLS and CDR2 YYNGEE. The CDR3 region has the DNA TGTGCCAGCAGCCTCGCAACCGGGACAGGGAACACCGGGGAGCTGTTTTTT. It encodes CASSLATGTGNTGELFF.

The rearrangement joins TRBV7-7 to TRBJ2-1, with 9 bases that match TRBD2. This CDR3 has 15 amino acids. The V and J ends lost 5 bases and 8 bases, in that order; junction bases with no gene match: 10. The V gene's germline CDR1 is SSHAT and CDR2 FNYEAQ (reference sequence). CDR3 sequence: CASSRGRGGSDEQFF. The CDR3 DNA is TGTGCCAGCAGCAGAGGGCGGGGGGGCTCAGATGAGCAGTTCTTC.

This clonotype was seen a few times. J is TRBJ1-4 and V is TRBV29-1; a possible D gene is TRBD1 (6 bases). The V gene's germline CDR1 is SQVTM and CDR2 ANQGSEA. Trimming removed 5 bases at V and 3 bases at J, with 19 bases between. The CDR3 loop spans 16 amino acids. CDR3 protein: CSVSQGLITANEKLFF. The CDR3 DNA reads TGCAGCGTTAGCCAGGGGTTAATTACGGCTAATGAAAAACTGTTTTTT.

V and J are TRBV5-1 and TRBJ2-3; 11 bases align to TRBD1. The CDR3 sequence is 17 residues long. V trimming: 0 bases; J trimming: 6 bases; junction bases outside the gene matches: 9. CDR1 is SGHRS and CDR2 is YFSETQ in the germline V gene. CDR3 sequence reads: CASSLARTGGAGDTQYF. CDR3 nucleotides: TGCGCCAGCAGCTTGGCCCGGACAGGGGGCGCAGGGGATACGCAGTATTTT. Complete variable domain (other parts from reference TRBV5-1 and TRBJ2-3): KAGVTQTPRYLIKTRGQQVTLSCSPISGHRSVSWYQQTPGQGLQFLFEYFSETQRNKGNFPGRFSGRQFSNSRSEMNVSTLELGDSALYLCASSLARTGGAGDTQYFGPGTRLTVL.

The chain carries TRBV6-1 and TRBJ2-7; a possible D gene is TRBD2 (5 bases). The germline CDR1 and CDR2 sequences are MNHNS and SASEGT. The CDR3 totals 13 residues. V dropped 7 bases and J dropped 5 bases, with 15 bases sitting between them. This CDR3 reads CASNSPGENEQYF. The CDR3 DNA reads TGTGCCAGCAACAGCCCTGGGGAGAACGAGCAGTACTTC.

The chain uses TRBV27 and TRBJ2-1; no reliable D call. This CDR3 has 16 residues. Trimming shortened V by 5 bases and J by 0 bases, and 14 bases separated the two germline ends. Germline V gives CDR1 MNHEY, CDR2 SMNVEV (reference sequence). The CDR3 sequence is CASSRDGAGSYNEQFF. Here the CDR3 DNA reads TGTGCCAGCAGTCGCGACGGAGCCGGCTCCTACAATGAGCAGTTCTTC.

This clonotype was recorded a few times. This chain uses TRBV5-1 with TRBJ2-5, with TRBD1 matching 8 bases. Germline V lookup: CDR1 SGHRS, CDR2 YFSETQ. The ends lost 4 bases at V and 7 bases at J; junction bases unmatched: 6. This CDR3 region has 13 residues. CDR3 region: CASSRTGSRTQYF. CDR3 nucleotide sequence: TGCGCCAGCAGCCGGACAGGGAGTAGGACCCAGTACTTC.